This T cell receptor beta chain was captured in a study of cytomegalovirus exposure and HLA in healthy donors. Notes on the study in general: Trimming of TCR beta V- and J-genes showed a link, identified in a later analysis, to a missense DCLRE1C variant.

The V and J ends lost 4 bases and 8 bases respectively, with 14 bases between them. Germline CDR1 and CDR2: MNHEY and SMNVEV (reference sequence). The CDR3 has 13 amino acids. A multiplex PCR was run with 60 Vbeta primers and 13 Jbeta primers. Assay: immunoSEQ multiplex PCR; the TCRdb copy retains only in-frame clones and omits some. The top ten clones hold roughly 0.7% of a sample with 200,000 to 250,000 clones, roughly 84% of them seen once. This clone was seen a single time. Its target is unknown. The sequence came from a boy between 2 and 10 years old in good health and CMV-seronegative. V gene TRBV27 combines with J gene TRBJ1-2, with D unclear. Sequenced input: PBMCs. CDR3 sequence (DNA): TGTGCCAGCAGTTATGACACGGGAGAGGGCTACACCTTC. This codes for CASSYDTGEGYTF.